Presented here are 31 T cell receptor beta chains from one specimen sequenced in a study of cytomegalovirus exposure and HLA in healthy donors. Assay: immunoSEQ multiplex PCR; the TCRdb copy retains only in-frame clones and omits some. The sample carries under 100,000 clones, 96% recorded once. Sample: PBMCs. Receptor source: a woman aged 18 to 35 in good health and CMV-seronegative.

This clone showed up just once. The chain employs TRBV6-5 and TRBJ2-1; 14 nucleotides align to TRBD2. The CDR3 is made up of 15 amino acids. The V and J ends lost 5 bases and 6 bases, in that order; junction bases with no gene match: 3. CDR1 MNHEY and CDR2 SVGAGI come from the germline V gene. The CDR3 region is CASSPGLAGGNEQFF. The CDR3 DNA reads as TGTGCCAGCAGTCCCGGACTAGCGGGAGGCAATGAGCAGTTCTTC.

The chain couples TRBV5-5 to TRBJ1-2; no reliable D call. Germline V CDR1 and CDR2: SGHKS, YYEKEE (reference sequence). The CDR3 runs to 13 residues. V was cut by 2 bases and J by 4 bases, with 9 bases left in between. Written as DNA, the CDR3 is TGTGCCAGCAGCTTCTCGGGGTTCTATGGCTACACCTTC. It yields the protein CASSFSGFYGYTF.

The genes are TRBV6-1 and TRBJ1-4; 8 bases map to TRBD1. CDR1 and CDR2 from the germline V gene are MNHNS and SASEGT. The CDR3 covers 14 residues. Unmatched junction bases numbered 7, after V lost 5 bases and J lost 8 bases. Written as DNA, the CDR3 is TGTGCCAGCAGTTATGACAGGGGAATCGAAAAACTGTTTTTT. Its protein is CASSYDRGIEKLFF.

The CDR3 sequence: CASRGQGREETQYF. CDR3 DNA: TGTGCCAGCAGAGGACAGGGGAGGGAGGAGACCCAGTACTTC. The V and J genes are TRBV28 and TRBJ2-5; TRBD1 matches at 9 bases. The CDR3 extends over 14 amino acids. V was clipped by 6 bases and J by 5 bases; unmatched bases: 7. CDR1 is MDHEN and CDR2 is SYDVKM in the germline V gene. Complete variable domain (other parts from reference TRBV28 and TRBJ2-5): DVKVTQSSRYLVKRTGEKVFLECVQDMDHENMFWYRQDPGLGLRLIYFSYDVKMKEKGDIPEGYSVSREKKERFSLILESASTNQTSMYLCASRGQGREETQYFGPGTRLLVL.

The rearrangement joins TRBV29-1 to TRBJ1-2, with 7 bases identical to TRBD1. The CDR3 is 12 residues long. Trimming cost V 6 bases and J 3 bases; bases outside gene matches: 4. Germline CDR1 and CDR2: SQVTM and ANQGSEA. The CDR3 spells CSVGQRDYGYTF. DNA for the CDR3: TGCAGCGTGGGACAGCGAGACTATGGCTACACCTTC.

This rearrangement joins TRBV19 to TRBJ1-5; D remains ambiguous. V was pared by 3 bases and J by 3 bases, with 12 bases between. The CDR3 has 15 residues. Germline V gene sequence: CDR1 LNHDA, CDR2 SQIVND (reference sequence). CDR3 sequence (DNA): TGTGCCAGTAGTATTGGGAGTCAGTACAATCAGCCCCAGCATTTT. Residues: CASSIGSQYNQPQHF.

This clone has only one observation. The chain employs TRBV7-2 and TRBJ1-6; 9 bases align to TRBD1. Germline-derived CDR1 and CDR2 are SGHTA and FQGNSA. The V and J ends lost 8 bases and 8 bases, in that order; junction bases with no gene match: 13. This CDR3 region has 16 residues. CDR3 nucleotides: TGTGCCAGCCGCCTACCGGGACAGGGCTTTTATTCACCCCTCCACTTT. Its protein product is CASRLPGQGFYSPLHF.

The V call is TRBV18, the J call TRBJ1-1; weak D call: TRBD1 (5 bases). The germline CDR1 and CDR2 sequences are KGHSH and LQKENI. This CDR3 spans 14 amino acids. V lost 2 bases and J lost 5, with 12 bases in between. CDR3: CASSPDQGWTEAFF. For the CDR3, the DNA is TGTGCCAGCTCACCAGATCAGGGTTGGACTGAAGCTTTCTTT.

The chain's CDR3 is CASSIGAGNTIYF. The CDR3 DNA is TGTGCCAGTAGTATCGGGGCTGGAAACACCATATATTTT. V is TRBV19 and J is TRBJ1-3; D not certain. The CDR3 has 13 amino acids. Trimming removed 3 bases from V and 2 bases from J, with 5 bases in between. The germline gives CDR1 LNHDA, CDR2 SQIVND (reference sequence).

CDR3 in amino acids: CASSPSGQANTEAFF. CDR3 sequence (DNA): TGTGCCAGCAGTCCATCGGGACAGGCGAACACTGAAGCTTTCTTT. The genes are TRBV6-5 and TRBJ1-1, with TRBD1 matching over 8 bases. Germline CDR1 is MNHEY and CDR2 is SVGAGI. V lost 5 bases, J lost 1 base, and 6 bases stayed unmatched. CDR3 size: 15 residues.

This clone was observed a handful of times. The rearrangement uses TRBV7-2 and TRBJ1-5; D unresolved. This CDR3 is 13 amino acids long. The V end was cut by 3 bases, the J end by 6 bases, with 9 bases between. The germline V gene encodes CDR1 SGHTA and CDR2 FQGNSA. The chain's CDR3 is CASSFEFRQPQHF. Here the CDR3 DNA reads TGTGCCAGCAGCTTCGAGTTTCGTCAGCCCCAGCATTTT. Full variable domain (missing parts from reference TRBV7-2 and TRBJ1-5): GAGVSQSPSNKVTEKGKDVELRCDPISGHTALYWYRQSLGQGLEFLIYFQGNSAPDKSGLPSDRFSAERTGGSVSTLTIQRTQQEDSAVYLCASSFEFRQPQHFGDGTRLSIL.

The sample holds one count of this clone. The chain recombines TRBV29-1 with TRBJ2-3, with TRBD2 identical over 9 bases. The length of the CDR3 is 14 residues. Germline trimming cut 7 bases from V and 4 bases from J; bases unmatched to any gene: 9. Per the germline V gene, CDR1 is SQVTM and CDR2 is ANQGSEA. The DNA for the CDR3 is TGCAGCGCGAAAGTAGCGGGAGTCCCAGATACGCAGTATTTT. It encodes CSAKVAGVPDTQYF.

V and J are TRBV6-6 and TRBJ2-7, with 9 nucleotides matching TRBD1. The CDR3 is 13 residues long. J was trimmed by 4 bases and V by 7 bases; bases with no gene match: 5. CDR1 is MNHNY, CDR2 SVGAGI, per germline (reference sequence). CDR3 in DNA: TGTGCCAGCACGACAGGGGGACTATACGAGCAGTACTTC. Protein sequence: CASTTGGLYEQYF.

The rearrangement joins TRBV6-5 to TRBJ2-5, with a tentative D call TRBD1 (5 bases). The V end lost 2 bases, the J end lost 1 base, and 8 bases lay between the germline ends. CDR3 length equals 14 residues. The germline V gene has CDR1 MNHEY and CDR2 SVGAGI. This chain's CDR3 is CASSYVDSQETQYF. Written as DNA, the CDR3 is TGTGCCAGCAGTTACGTAGACAGCCAAGAGACCCAGTACTTC.

The chain has TRBV10-1 and TRBJ2-7; TRBD1 aligns across 10 bases. This CDR3 contains 13 residues. J gave up 12 bases and V 9 bases, and 14 bases lay outside the gene matches. Germline CDR1 WNHNN, CDR2 SYGVQD (reference sequence). The CDR3 sequence: CASTNQGQGDLYF. The CDR3 region has the DNA TGCGCCAGTACCAACCAAGGACAGGGGGACTTGTACTTC.

The V call is TRBV7-9, the J call TRBJ1-4; the D is unclear. The CDR3 loop spans 14 amino acids. Germline loops: CDR1 SEHNR, CDR2 FQNEAQ (reference sequence). Trimming left V 2 bases short and J 4 bases short, with 8 bases between. CDR3 coding DNA: TGTGCCAGCAGCTTAAACGGGATTAATGAAAAACTGTTTTTT. Its translation is CASSLNGINEKLFF.

The gene calls are TRBV2 and TRBJ2-7; 7 nucleotides line up with TRBD1. The CDR3 sequence is 14 residues long. The germline V gene has CDR1 SNHLY and CDR2 FYNNEI. The trim removed 7 bases at V and 3 bases at J, leaving 9 bases unmatched. CDR3 sequence (DNA): TGTGCCAGCACCCCCCAGGCAGGGGGCTACGAGCAGTACTTC. This codes for CASTPQAGGYEQYF.

The chain joins TRBV2 to TRBJ1-2, with D maybe TRBD1 (6 bases). Per the germline V gene, CDR1 is SNHLY and CDR2 is FYNNEI. The CDR3 runs to 11 residues. The CDR3 region has the DNA TGTGCGGACAGCCCTAACTATGGCTACACCTTC. This encodes CADSPNYGYTF. The full variable domain, rest sourced from reference TRBV2 and TRBJ1-2, is EPEVTQTPSHQVTQMGQEVILRCVPISNHLYFYWYRQILGQKVEFLVSFYNNEISEKSEIFDDQFSVERPDGSNFTLKIRSTKLEDSAMYFCADSPNYGYTFGSGTRLTVV.

A single count supports this clone. The chain carries TRBV30 and TRBJ2-3; possibly TRBD1 for D (5 bases). Germline values: CDR1 GTSNPN, CDR2 SVGIG (reference sequence). This CDR3 comprises 14 residues. The germline V and J ends were trimmed by 4 bases and 2 bases, with 13 bases remaining between them. The CDR3 DNA is TGTGCCTGGAATACGAACAGGCCCACAGATACGCAGTATTTT. This codes for CAWNTNRPTDTQYF.

The CDR3 region is CASRDSLNEKLFF. DNA of the CDR3: TGCGCCAGCAGGGACAGTCTTAATGAAAAACTGTTTTTT. This chain connects TRBV10-2 to TRBJ1-4, with a possible D match to TRBD1 (6 bases). CDR1 is WSHSY, CDR2 SAAADI, per germline. Trimming cost V 6 bases and J 4 bases, with 9 bases left between them. This CDR3 comprises 13 residues.

The chain is built from TRBV6-1 and TRBJ2-1; D remains ambiguous. Germline loops: CDR1 MNHNS, CDR2 SASEGT. V lost 7 bases to trimming and J lost 0 bases, with 7 bases between them. This CDR3 spans 13 amino acids. Written as DNA, the CDR3 is TGTGCCAGCAAACGCAGCTCCTACAATGAGCAGTTCTTC. Encoded protein: CASKRSSYNEQFF.

This clone is a singleton in its sample. This chain connects TRBV6-5 to TRBJ2-7; 8 nucleotides line up with TRBD1. The CDR3 contains 14 residues. The junction had 7 bases not matched to a gene; V was cut back by 6 bases and J by 3 bases. The germline gives CDR1 MNHEY, CDR2 SVGAGI. CDR3 coding DNA: TGTGCCAGCAGACCCAGGGGGCCCTTCTACGAGCAGTACTTC. It translates to CASRPRGPFYEQYF.

The chain employs TRBV7-6 and TRBJ2-2; tentative D call: TRBD2 (6 bases). The germline gives CDR1 SGHVS, CDR2 FNYEAQ. CDR3 length: 15 amino acids. Trimming left V 6 bases short and J 6 bases short, with 17 bases between. For the CDR3, the DNA is TGTGCCAGCAGGTTTATGGCCGGGGGATCCGGGGAGCTGTTTTTT. Translating it yields CASRFMAGGSGELFF.

This chain connects TRBV6-1 to TRBJ1-2; 7 nucleotides agree with TRBD1. V dropped 11 bases and J dropped 6; count of bases not matched to a gene: 12. The germline CDR1 and CDR2 sequences are MNHNS and SASEGT. The CDR3 loop spans 13 amino acids. The CDR3 loop is CAGWTGSSNGYTF. Here the CDR3 DNA reads TGTGCCGGATGGACAGGTAGTAGTAATGGCTACACCTTC.

The chain couples TRBV28 to TRBJ2-6, with D maybe TRBD1 (6 bases). The CDR3 has 16 amino acids. Trimming removed 6 bases at V and 4 bases at J, with 16 bases between. CDR1 and CDR2 (germline): MDHEN, SYDVKM. The CDR3 DNA is TGTGCCAGCAGAGCCACCACAGGGACGGGGGCCAACGTCCTGACTTTC. The encoded protein is CASRATTGTGANVLTF.

The chain recombines TRBV6-4 with TRBJ2-3; 10 bases are a match to TRBD2. The germline gives CDR1 MRHNA, CDR2 SNTAGT. Germline trimming cut 0 bases from V and 4 bases from J; bases unmatched to any gene: 4. The CDR3 spans 16 residues. The DNA of the CDR3 is TGTGCCAGCAGTGACTCGGCTAGCGGGAGTTCAGATACGCAGTATTTT. Protein: CASSDSASGSSDTQYF.

V usage is TRBV27 and J usage is TRBJ2-5, with TRBD1 identical over 7 bases. Per germline, CDR1 MNHEY and CDR2 SMNVEV (reference sequence). The CDR3 has 15 amino acids. Germline trimming cut 7 bases from V and 2 bases from J; bases unmatched to any gene: 10. In DNA, the CDR3 is TGTGCCAGCACTCAATTGGGGACAGCGCAAGAGACCCAGTACTTC. It specifies CASTQLGTAQETQYF.

This clone was counted only a few times. In DNA, the CDR3 is TGCAGCGTTGAAGGGGACAGGTATCAGCCCCAGCATTTT. This codes for CSVEGDRYQPQHF. This chain uses TRBV29-1 with TRBJ1-5; TRBD1 aligns across 8 bases. V lost 1 base, J lost 5 bases, and 1 base stayed unmatched. From germline, CDR1 is SQVTM and CDR2 ANQGSEA. The CDR3 loop spans 13 amino acids.

This rearrangement joins TRBV6-6 to TRBJ2-1, with 10 bases matching TRBD1. This CDR3 contains 14 residues. Germline values: CDR1 MNHNY, CDR2 SVGAGI (reference sequence). V lost 8 bases, J lost 4 bases, and 5 bases stayed unmatched. The CDR3 loop reads CASSGTGDYNEQFF. CDR3 DNA: TGTGCCAGCTCCGGGACAGGGGATTACAATGAGCAGTTCTTC.

The J gene is TRBJ2-4, the V gene TRBV4-1, with a possible D match to TRBD1 (6 bases). Trimming took off 2 bases at V and 7 bases at J, with 18 bases between the two ends. Per germline, CDR1 MGHRA and CDR2 YSYEKL. The length of the CDR3 is 16 residues. This CDR3 reads CASSQRGRDIGNIQYF. CDR3 DNA sequence: TGCGCCAGCAGCCAAAGAGGTCGGGACATAGGGAACATTCAGTACTTC.

This chain joins TRBV19 and TRBJ2-7; D remains ambiguous. This CDR3 comprises 14 residues. Germline CDR1 reads LNHDA; CDR2 reads SQIVND (reference sequence). Trimming removed 3 bases at V and 2 bases at J, with 11 bases between. Here the CDR3 reads CASSMGPQAYEQYF. As DNA, the CDR3 is TGTGCCAGTAGTATGGGTCCCCAGGCCTACGAGCAGTACTTC.